This T cell receptor (beta chain) was found in a study of blood T cell repertoires in COVID-19. TCRdb's copy holds only in-frame clones and misses some; the assay was immunoSEQ multiplex PCR. Of 200,000 to 250,000 clones in the sample, around 83% were seen once. The sequence was collected from a woman aged 70-85 years with COVID-19, enrolled during active disease. Sample: peripheral blood.

CDR3 amino acids: CASSLARGRYEQYF. CDR3 DNA: TGTGCCAGCAGCTTAGCCAGGGGCCGATACGAGCAGTACTTC. The V call is TRBV7-9, the J call TRBJ2-7; possibly TRBD1 for D (6 bases). Trimming removed 0 bases from V and 4 bases from J, with 10 bases in between. This CDR3 is built from 14 residues. The germline CDR1 and CDR2 sequences are SEHNR and FQNEAQ (reference sequence).